These 3 T cell receptor beta chains share one sample of origin, sequenced in a study of blood T cell repertoires in COVID-19. Sequencing used immunoSEQ multiplex PCR; TCRdb keeps in-frame clones, though not all of them. Of some 380,000 clones in the sample, over 75% are singletons; the top ten hold roughly 2%. The source material was PBMCs or T cells enriched from blood (not recorded which). The receptors were gathered from a woman in her thirties or forties with acute COVID-19.

The chain joins TRBV29-1 to TRBJ1-5; weak D call: TRBD1 (6 bases). Germline values: CDR1 SQVTM, CDR2 ANQGSEA. V dropped 6 bases and J dropped 6 bases, with 15 bases sitting between them. The CDR3 length is 13 residues. The CDR3 here is CSVTQGPGQPQHF. The DNA of the CDR3 is TGCAGCGTCACACAGGGTCCCGGTCAGCCCCAGCATTTT.

This clone was detected once. The chain joins TRBV11-2 to TRBJ2-7; TRBD2 aligns across 10 bases. J was trimmed by 4 bases and V by 5 bases; bases with no gene match: 8. The CDR3 consists of 15 residues. CDR1 and CDR2 (germline): SGHAT, FQNNGV. The CDR3 region has the DNA TGTGCCAGCAGCCCCCGCCTAGCGGGGGTATACGAGCAGTACTTC. Protein sequence: CASSPRLAGVYEQYF.

The chain uses TRBV7-8 and TRBJ1-5; a weak D match, TRBD1 (6 bases). In germline, CDR1 is SGHVS, CDR2 FQNEAQ. This CDR3 contains 16 residues. The V and J ends lost 5 bases and 5 bases respectively, with 19 bases between them. This chain's CDR3 is CASSPLDRRLDQPQHF. The CDR3 nucleotides read TGTGCCAGCAGCCCACTGGACAGAAGGTTGGATCAGCCCCAGCATTTT.